This T cell receptor (beta chain) was found in a study of blood T cells in healthy people across ages. From germline, CDR1 is KGHDR and CDR2 SFDVKD. This CDR3 has 14 residues. Losses at the gene ends were 3 bases for V and 8 bases for J; bases not matched to a gene: 4. Then a second PCR, running about 6 to 12 cycles, was carried out with a sample-barcoded 5' primer and a J-beta primer mix. Using its own MiXCR run on the 5' RACE reads, TCRdb lists one record per CDR3 protein. Here the sample spans more than 900,000 distinct CDR3 sequences, roughly a quarter being singletons. The data also belong to a second study, concerning T cells of mothers and their children.

Sequencing was performed on blood. The TCR comes from a girl aged 2 to 9 in good health. V is TRBV24-1 and J is TRBJ1-2; 11 nucleotides line up with TRBD1. CDR3 amino acids: CATSDGQGAEGYTF. The CDR3 bases are TGTGCCACCAGTGATGGACAGGGGGCGGAGGGCTACACCTTC.